This T cell receptor (beta chain) emerged from a study of T cell clonality in common variable immunodeficiency. Overall study findings and caveats: In common variable immunodeficiency, TCR beta chains reportedly carried fewer deletions and N-nucleotide insertions. TCRbeta clonality was increased in CVID versus healthy controls. Patient heterogeneity in the CVID cohort limited correlations between repertoire features and clinical complications. Shared TCRbeta clones were fewer between CVID subjects than controls.

A few counts support this clone. Antigen specificity is unknown. The read terminates 3 residues before the CDR3 end, so the remaining end is supplied by the germline J gene. Sequenced by immunoSEQ multiplex PCR; TCRdb stores in-frame clones only, minus some. In total the sample includes roughly 30,000 clones, none of them seen once. CDR1 is SGHDT and CDR2 is YYEEEE in the germline V gene. With 2 bases removed from V and 1 base from J, the gap between germline ends came to 7 bases. The CDR3 runs 14 residues. Material for sequencing was peripheral blood mononuclear cells. This chain connects TRBV5-6 to TRBJ1-5, with no clear D. This TCR was sampled from a human donor with common variable immunodeficiency. CDR3 DNA, as far as it was read: TGTGCCAGCAGCTTCGCGGCAAGCAATCAGCCC. It is translated as CASSFAASNQP. The CDR3 as a whole reads CASSFAASNQPQHF.